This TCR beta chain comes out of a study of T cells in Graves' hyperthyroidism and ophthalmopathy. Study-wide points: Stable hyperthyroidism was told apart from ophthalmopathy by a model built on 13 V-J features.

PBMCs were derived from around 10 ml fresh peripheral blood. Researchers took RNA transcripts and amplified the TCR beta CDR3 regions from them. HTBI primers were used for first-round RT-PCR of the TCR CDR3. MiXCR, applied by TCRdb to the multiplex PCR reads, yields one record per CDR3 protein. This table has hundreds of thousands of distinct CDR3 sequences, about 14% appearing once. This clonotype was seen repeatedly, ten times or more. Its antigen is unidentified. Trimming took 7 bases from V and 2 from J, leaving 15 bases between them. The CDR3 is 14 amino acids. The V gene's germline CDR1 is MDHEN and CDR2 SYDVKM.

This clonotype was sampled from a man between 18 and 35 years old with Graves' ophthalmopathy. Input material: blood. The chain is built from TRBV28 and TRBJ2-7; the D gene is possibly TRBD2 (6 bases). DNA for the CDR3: TGTGCCAGCACTTTTGGCGGGACTGCCTACGAGCAGTACTTC. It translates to CASTFGGTAYEQYF.